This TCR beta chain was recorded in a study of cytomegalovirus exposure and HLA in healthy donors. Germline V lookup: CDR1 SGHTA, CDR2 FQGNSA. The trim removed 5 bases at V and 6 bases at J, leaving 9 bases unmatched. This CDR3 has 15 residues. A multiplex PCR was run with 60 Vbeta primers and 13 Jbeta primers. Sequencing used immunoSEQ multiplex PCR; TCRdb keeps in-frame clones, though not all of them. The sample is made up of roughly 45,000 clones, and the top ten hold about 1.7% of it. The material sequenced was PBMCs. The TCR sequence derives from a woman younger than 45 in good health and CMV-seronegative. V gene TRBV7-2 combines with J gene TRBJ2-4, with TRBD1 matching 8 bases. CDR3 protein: CASSHGQGRGNIQYF. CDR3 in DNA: TGTGCCAGCAGCCACGGACAGGGAAGGGGAAACATTCAGTACTTC.